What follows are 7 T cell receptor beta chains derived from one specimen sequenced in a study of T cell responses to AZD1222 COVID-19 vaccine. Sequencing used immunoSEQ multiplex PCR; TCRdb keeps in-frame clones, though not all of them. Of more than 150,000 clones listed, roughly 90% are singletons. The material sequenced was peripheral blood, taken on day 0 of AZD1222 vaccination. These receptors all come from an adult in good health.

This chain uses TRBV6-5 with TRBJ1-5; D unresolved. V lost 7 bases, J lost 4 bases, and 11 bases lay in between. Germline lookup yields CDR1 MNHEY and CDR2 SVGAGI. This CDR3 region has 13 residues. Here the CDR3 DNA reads TGTGCCAGCAAGCACGGACCAAATCAGCCCCAGCATTTT. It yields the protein CASKHGPNQPQHF.

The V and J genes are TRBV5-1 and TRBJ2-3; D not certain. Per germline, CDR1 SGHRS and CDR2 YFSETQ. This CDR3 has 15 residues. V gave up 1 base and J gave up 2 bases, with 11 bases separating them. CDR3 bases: TGCGCCAGCAGCTTGATGGAACACACCACAGATACGCAGTATTTT. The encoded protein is CASSLMEHTTDTQYF. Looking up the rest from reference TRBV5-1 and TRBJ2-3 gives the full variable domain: KAGVTQTPRYLIKTRGQQVTLSCSPISGHRSVSWYQQTPGQGLQFLFEYFSETQRNKGNFPGRFSGRQFSNSRSEMNVSTLELGDSALYLCASSLMEHTTDTQYFGPGTRLTVL.

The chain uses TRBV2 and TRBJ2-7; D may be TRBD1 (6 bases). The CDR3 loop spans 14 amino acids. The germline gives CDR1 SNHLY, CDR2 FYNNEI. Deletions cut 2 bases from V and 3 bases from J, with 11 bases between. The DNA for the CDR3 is TGTGCCAGCAGTGAACAGGGGTTAGGCTACGAGCAGTACTTC. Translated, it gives CASSEQGLGYEQYF.

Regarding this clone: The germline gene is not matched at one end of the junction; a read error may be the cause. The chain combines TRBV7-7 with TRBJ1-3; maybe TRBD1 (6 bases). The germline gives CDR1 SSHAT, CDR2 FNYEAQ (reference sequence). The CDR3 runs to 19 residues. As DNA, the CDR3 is TGTGCTAGCAGCCCCCATCCCCCGGAGACAGGCCCCTCTGGAAACACCATATATTTT. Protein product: CASSPHPPETGPSGNTIYF.

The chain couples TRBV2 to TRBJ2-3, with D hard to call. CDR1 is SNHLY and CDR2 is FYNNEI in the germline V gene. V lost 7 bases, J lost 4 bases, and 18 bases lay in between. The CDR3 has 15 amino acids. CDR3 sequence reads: CASNLNQARSDTQYF. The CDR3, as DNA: TGTGCCAGCAATTTAAATCAGGCTCGATCAGATACGCAGTATTTT.

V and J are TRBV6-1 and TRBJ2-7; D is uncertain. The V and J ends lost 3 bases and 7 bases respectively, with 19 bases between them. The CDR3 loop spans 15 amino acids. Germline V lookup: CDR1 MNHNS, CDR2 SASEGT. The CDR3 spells CASSDPRQIEPEQYF. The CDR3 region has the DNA TGTGCCAGCAGTGACCCCCGGCAGATAGAACCGGAGCAGTACTTC.

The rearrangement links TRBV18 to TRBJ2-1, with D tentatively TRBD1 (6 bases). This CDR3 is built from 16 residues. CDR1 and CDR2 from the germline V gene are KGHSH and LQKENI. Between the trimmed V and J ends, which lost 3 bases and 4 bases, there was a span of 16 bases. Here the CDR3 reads CASSPTRDTKYNEQFF. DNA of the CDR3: TGTGCCAGCTCACCTACGAGGGACACTAAATACAATGAGCAGTTCTTC.